This T cell receptor beta chain emerged from a study of blood T cell repertoires in COVID-19. Measured with immunoSEQ multiplex PCR; TCRdb has only the in-frame clones, and not every one. In the table there are 250,000 to 300,000 clones, more than 80% of which are singletons. V was trimmed by 5 bases and J by 0 bases, leaving 14 bases between them. CDR1 is LGHNA, CDR2 YSLEER, per germline. This CDR3 comprises 16 residues. Sequenced: peripheral blood. The clonotype was recovered from a woman aged 50 to 65 with COVID-19, enrolled during active disease. V and J are TRBV4-3 and TRBJ2-1; D unresolved. The CDR3 loop is CASSARLASSYNEQFF. CDR3 DNA: TGCGCCAGCAGCGCCAGACTCGCAAGCTCCTACAATGAGCAGTTCTTC.